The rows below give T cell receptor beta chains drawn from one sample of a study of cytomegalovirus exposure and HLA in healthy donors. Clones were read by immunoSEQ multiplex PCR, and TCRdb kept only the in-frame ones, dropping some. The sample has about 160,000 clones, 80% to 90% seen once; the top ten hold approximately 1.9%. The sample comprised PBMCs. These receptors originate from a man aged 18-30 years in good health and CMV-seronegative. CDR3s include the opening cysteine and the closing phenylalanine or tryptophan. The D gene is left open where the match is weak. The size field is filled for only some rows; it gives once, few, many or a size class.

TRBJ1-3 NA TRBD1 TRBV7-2 CASSWTGSGNTIYF TGTGCCAGCAGTTGGACAGGCTCTGGAAACACCATATATTTT
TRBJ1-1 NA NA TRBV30 CACYRGGNTEAFF TGTGCCTGCTACAGAGGAGGGAACACTGAAGCTTTCTTT
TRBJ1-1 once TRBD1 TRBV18 CASSQDRDYTEAFF TGTGCCAGCTCACAAGACAGGGATTACACTGAAGCTTTCTTT
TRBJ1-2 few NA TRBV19 CASSIDAPGGHYGYTF TGTGCCAGTAGTATAGATGCCCCGGGAGGGCACTATGGCTACACCTTC
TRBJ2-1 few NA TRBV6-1 CASSVFGSEQFF TGTGCCAGCAGTGTCTTCGGTAGTGAGCAGTTCTTC
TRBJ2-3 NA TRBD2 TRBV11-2 CAGSPSGRPDTQYF TGTGCCGGCTCACCCAGCGGGAGACCAGATACGCAGTATTTT
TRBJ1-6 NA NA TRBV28 CASSLVDSYNSPLHF TGTGCCAGCAGTTTAGTCGACAGCTATAATTCACCCCTCCACTTT
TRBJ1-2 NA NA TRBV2 CASSPHRTLGATSNYGYTF TGTGCCAGCAGTCCCCATCGGACACTCGGTGCTACCTCTAACTATGGCTACACCTTC
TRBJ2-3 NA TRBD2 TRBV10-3 CAISESGRSDTQYF TGTGCCATCAGTGAGAGCGGGAGATCAGATACGCAGTATTTT
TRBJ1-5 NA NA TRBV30 CASTQGWDQPQHF TGTGCCTCAACACAGGGATGGGACCAGCCCCAGCATTTT
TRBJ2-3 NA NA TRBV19 CASSRQSTDTQYF TGTGCCAGTAGTAGACAGAGCACAGATACGCAGTATTTT
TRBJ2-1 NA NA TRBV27 CASSEGVAYNEQFF TGTGCCAGCTCGGAAGGAGTGGCTTACAATGAGCAGTTCTTC
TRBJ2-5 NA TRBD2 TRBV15 CATSRGSGWETQYF TGTGCCACCAGCAGAGGTAGCGGGTGGGAGACCCAGTACTTC
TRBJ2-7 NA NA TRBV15 CATSRLGPYEQYF TGTGCCACCAGCAGACTGGGCCCCTACGAGCAGTACTTC
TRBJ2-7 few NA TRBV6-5 CASSRGSYEQYF TGTGCCAGCAGTCGGGGTTCCTACGAGCAGTACTTC
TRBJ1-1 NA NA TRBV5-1 CASSLGGLTEAFF TGCGCCAGCAGCTTAGGGGGATTAACTGAAGCTTTCTTT
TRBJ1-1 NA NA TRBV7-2 CASSNLAPNTEAFF TGTGCCAGCAGCAATCTGGCACCGAACACTGAAGCTTTCTTT
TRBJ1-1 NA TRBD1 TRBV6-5 CASSGGTGSYTEAFF TGTGCCAGCAGTGGAGGGACAGGGAGTTACACTGAAGCTTTCTTT
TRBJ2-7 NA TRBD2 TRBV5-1 CASSLAGGPYEQYF TGCGCCAGCAGCTTAGCGGGAGGGCCCTACGAGCAGTACTTC
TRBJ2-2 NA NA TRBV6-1 CASSESGTGELFF TGTGCCAGCAGTGAATCCGGGACCGGGGAGCTGTTTTTT
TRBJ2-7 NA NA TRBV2 CASTETYEQYF TGTGCCAGCACAGAAACCTACGAGCAGTACTTC
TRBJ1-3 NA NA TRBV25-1 CASRRGNTIYF TGTGCCAGCAGGAGGGGAAACACCATATATTTT
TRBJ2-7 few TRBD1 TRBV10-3 CAAGQGREQYF TGTGCCGCCGGACAGGGCCGCGAGCAGTACTTC
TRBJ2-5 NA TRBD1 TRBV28 CASTLGTEETQYF TGTGCCAGCACCCTGGGGACAGAAGAGACCCAGTACTTC
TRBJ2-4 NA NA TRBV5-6 CASSLSRGADPLSQYF TGTGCCAGCAGCTTGTCTCGGGGGGCGGACCCTTTGTCCCAGTACTTC
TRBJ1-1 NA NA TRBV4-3 CASSQDRSGGTEAFF TGCGCCAGCAGCCAAGATAGATCTGGAGGGACTGAAGCTTTCTTT
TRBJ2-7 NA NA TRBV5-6 CASSPRESYEQYF TGTGCCAGCAGCCCCAGGGAATCCTACGAGCAGTACTTC
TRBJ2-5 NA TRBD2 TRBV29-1 CSVGGLTETQYF TGCAGCGTTGGGGGACTAACGGAGACCCAGTACTTC
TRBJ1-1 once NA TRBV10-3 CAISESLEGGVNTEAFF TGTGCCATCAGTGAGTCGTTGGAGGGGGGGGTGAACACTGAAGCTTTCTTT
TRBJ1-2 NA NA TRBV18 CASSTPGNSGYTF TGTGCCAGCTCGACCCCGGGGAATTCAGGCTACACCTTC
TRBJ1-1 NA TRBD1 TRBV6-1 CASTRTGFEAFF TGTGCCAGCACCCGGACAGGGTTTGAAGCTTTCTTT
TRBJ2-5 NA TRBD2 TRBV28 CASSLGLASWVGETQYF TGTGCCAGCAGCCTGGGACTAGCATCCTGGGTTGGCGAGACCCAGTACTTC
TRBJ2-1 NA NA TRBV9 CASDSGSSYNEQFF TGTGCCAGCGATTCGGGAAGCTCCTACAATGAGCAGTTCTTC
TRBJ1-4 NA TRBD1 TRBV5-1 CASSDRGQEKLFF TGCGCCAGCTCGGACAGGGGGCAAGAAAAACTGTTTTTT
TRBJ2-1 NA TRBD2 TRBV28 CASSHGGSASYNEQFF TGTGCCAGCAGCCACGGCGGGAGTGCTTCCTACAATGAGCAGTTCTTC
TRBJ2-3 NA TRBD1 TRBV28 CASSVQGSRSDTQYF TGTGCCAGCAGTGTACAGGGGAGTAGGTCAGATACGCAGTATTTT
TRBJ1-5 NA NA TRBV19 CASRTSGGYNQPQHF TGTGCCAGTAGGACATCGGGGGGCTACAATCAGCCCCAGCATTTT
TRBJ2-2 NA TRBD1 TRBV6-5 CASSRDRGLGGELFF TGTGCCAGCAGTCGGGACAGGGGGCTTGGCGGGGAGCTGTTTTTT
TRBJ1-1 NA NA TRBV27 CASSLGGEAFF TGTGCCAGCAGTTTAGGAGGTGAAGCTTTCTTT
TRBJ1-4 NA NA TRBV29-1 CSVEDYRSNEKLFF TGCAGCGTTGAAGATTATCGGAGTAATGAAAAACTGTTTTTT
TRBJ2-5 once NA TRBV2 CASSPRGHQTQYF TGTGCCAGCAGTCCGCGAGGTCATCAGACCCAGTACTTC
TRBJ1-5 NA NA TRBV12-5 CASGLVIWGAYSNQPQHF TGTGCTAGTGGTTTGGTAATTTGGGGAGCTTATAGCAATCAGCCCCAGCATTTT
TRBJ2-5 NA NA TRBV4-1 CASSPGETQYF TGCGCCAGCAGCCCGGGGGAGACCCAGTACTTC
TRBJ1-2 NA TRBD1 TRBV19 CASSTPTGGYYGYTF TGTGCCAGTAGTACACCCACAGGGGGATACTATGGCTACACCTTC
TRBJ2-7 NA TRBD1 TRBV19 CASSMTGVNEQYF TGTGCCAGTAGTATGACAGGGGTCAACGAGCAGTACTTC
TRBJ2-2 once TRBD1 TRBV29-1 CSVVGTEGNTGELFF TGCAGCGTTGTCGGGACAGAGGGTAACACCGGGGAGCTGTTTTTT
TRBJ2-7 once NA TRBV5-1 CASSPGTGRSYEQYF TGCGCCAGCAGCCCCGGGACCGGGAGAAGTTACGAGCAGTACTTC
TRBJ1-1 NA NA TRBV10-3 CAISVRENTEAFF TGTGCCATCAGTGTGAGGGAGAACACTGAAGCTTTCTTT
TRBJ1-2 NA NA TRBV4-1 CASSQVSGGDDYTF TGCGCCAGCAGCCAAGTAAGCGGGGGCGACGACTACACCTTC
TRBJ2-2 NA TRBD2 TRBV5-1 CASSTSGAPGELFF TGCGCCAGCAGCACTAGCGGGGCCCCCGGGGAGCTGTTTTTT
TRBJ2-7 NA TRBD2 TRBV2 CASGERGEGGYSPEQYF TGTGCCAGCGGGGAAAGAGGGGAGGGCGGCTATTCTCCCGAGCAGTACTTC
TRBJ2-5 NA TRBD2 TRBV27 CASSLSQGGAFQETQYF TGTGCCAGCAGTTTATCCCAGGGAGGGGCCTTCCAAGAGACCCAGTACTTC
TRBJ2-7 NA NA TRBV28 CASSLWAEQYF TGTGCCAGCAGTTTATGGGCTGAGCAGTACTTC
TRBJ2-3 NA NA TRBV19 CASRREDTQYF TGTGCCAGTCGTCGGGAGGATACGCAGTATTTT
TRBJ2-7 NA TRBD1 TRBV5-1 CASRDRASPYEQYF TGCGCCAGCAGAGACAGGGCTTCACCTTACGAGCAGTACTTC
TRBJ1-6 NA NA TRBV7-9 CASSSDLALYNSPLHF TGTGCCAGCAGTTCGGACCTAGCTCTCTATAATTCACCCCTCCACTTT
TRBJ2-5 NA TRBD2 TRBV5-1 CASSLGLAGEETQYF TGCGCCAGCAGCTTGGGCCTAGCGGGAGAAGAGACCCAGTACTTC
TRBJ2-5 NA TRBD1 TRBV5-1 CASSQGTAPETQYF TGCGCCAGCAGCCAAGGGACAGCTCCAGAGACCCAGTACTTC
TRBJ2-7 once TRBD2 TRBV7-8 CASRASGSYEQYF TGTGCCAGCAGAGCTAGCGGCTCCTACGAGCAGTACTTC
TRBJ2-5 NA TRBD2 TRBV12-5 CASAPPASGQETQYF TGTGCTAGTGCCCCGCCGGCTAGCGGACAAGAGACCCAGTACTTC